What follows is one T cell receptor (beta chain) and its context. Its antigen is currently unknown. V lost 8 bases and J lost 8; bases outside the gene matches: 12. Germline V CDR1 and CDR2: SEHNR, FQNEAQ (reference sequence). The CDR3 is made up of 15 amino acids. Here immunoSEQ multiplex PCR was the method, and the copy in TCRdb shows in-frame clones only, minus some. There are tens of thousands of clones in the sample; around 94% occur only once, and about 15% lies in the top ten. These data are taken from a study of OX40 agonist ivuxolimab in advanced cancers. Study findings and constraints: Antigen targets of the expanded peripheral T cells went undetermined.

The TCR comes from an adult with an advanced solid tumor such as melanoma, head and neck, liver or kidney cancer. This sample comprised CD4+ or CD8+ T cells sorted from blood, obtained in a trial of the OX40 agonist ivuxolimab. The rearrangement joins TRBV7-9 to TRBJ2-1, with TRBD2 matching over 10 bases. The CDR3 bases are TGTGCCAGCGTAACAGCGGGAGGGCCATCTCATGAGCAGTTCTTC. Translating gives CASVTAGGPSHEQFF.